The clone carrying this T cell receptor (beta chain) has only a few counts. Other DNA sequences of this sample code for an identical CDR3. Described time point: cycle 4 day 1 (C4D1), after 6 weeks of nivolumab. After autologous stem cell transplantation all patients relapsed, and prior brentuximab vedotin exposure differed between cohorts. The assay was immunoSEQ multiplex PCR, and TCRdb's table has in-frame clones only and misses some. The sample records over 50,000 clones, 87% being singletons. Between the trimmed V and J ends, which lost 2 bases and 2 bases, there was a span of 10 bases. The CDR3 covers 14 residues. The germline gives CDR1 SGHTA, CDR2 FQGTGA. The data were obtained in a study of PD-1 blockade in classical Hodgkin lymphoma.

The gene calls are TRBV7-3 and TRBJ2-7, with a weak D call TRBD2 (5 bases). This clonotype was obtained from a human donor with classical Hodgkin lymphoma. Sequenced here: peripheral blood mononuclear cells (PBMCs), sampled before the fourth cycle of nivolumab. The CDR3 here is CASSLLSGPYEQYF. For the CDR3, the DNA is TGTGCCAGCAGCTTACTCAGCGGCCCCTACGAGCAGTACTTC. Filled out from reference TRBV7-3 and TRBJ2-7, the complete variable domain reads GAGVSQTPSNKVTEKGKYVELRCDPISGHTALYWYRQSLGQGPEFLIYFQGTGAADDSGLPNDRFFAVRPEGSVSTLKIQRTERGDSAVYLCASSLLSGPYEQYFGPGTRLTVT.